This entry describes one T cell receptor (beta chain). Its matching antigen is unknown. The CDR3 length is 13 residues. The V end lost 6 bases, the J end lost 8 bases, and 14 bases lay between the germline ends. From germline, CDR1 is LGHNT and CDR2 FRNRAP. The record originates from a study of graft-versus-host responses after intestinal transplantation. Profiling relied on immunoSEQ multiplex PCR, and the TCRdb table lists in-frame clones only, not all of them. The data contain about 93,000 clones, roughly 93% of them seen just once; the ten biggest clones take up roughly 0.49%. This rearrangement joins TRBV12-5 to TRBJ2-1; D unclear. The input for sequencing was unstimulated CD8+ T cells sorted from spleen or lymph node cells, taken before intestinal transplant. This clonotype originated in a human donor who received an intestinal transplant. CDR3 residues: CASGSTLMDEQFF. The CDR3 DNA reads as TGTGCTAGTGGATCTACCCTAATGGATGAGCAGTTCTTC.